The clone carrying this TCR beta chain was observed a handful of times. Its antigen is not identified. A multiplex PCR was run with 60 Vbeta primers and 13 Jbeta primers. TCRdb keeps only in-frame clones here, not all; method: immunoSEQ multiplex PCR. The sample has some 120,000 clones, less than 10% seen once. The data derive from a study of cytomegalovirus exposure and HLA in healthy donors. Whole-study findings and limits: Near-uniform donor sequencing depth was presumed by presence/absence analyses.

The clonotype comes from a woman between 40 and 50 years old in good health and CMV-seropositive. Sequencing used PBMCs.

The CDR3 is CATFDRVDNYGYTF. The CDR3 DNA reads as TGTGCCACCTTCGACAGGGTGGATAACTATGGCTACACCTTC. The genes are TRBV19 and TRBJ1-2, with 7 positions matching TRBD1. Germline CDR1 reads LNHDA; CDR2 reads SQIVND (reference sequence). This CDR3 spans 14 amino acids. J lost 1 base, V lost 10 bases, and 9 bases had no gene match.